These 10 T cell receptor beta chains came from one sample sequenced in a study of OX40 agonist ivuxolimab in advanced cancers. This table comes from immunoSEQ multiplex PCR, and its TCRdb copy is limited to in-frame clones, with some not included. The sample holds 99,000 or so clones; approximately 94% are singletons and the top ten take more than 0.15%. The sequenced sample was CD4+ or CD8+ T cells sorted from blood, obtained in a trial of the OX40 agonist ivuxolimab. These receptors came from an adult with an advanced solid tumor such as melanoma, head and neck, liver or kidney cancer.

The J gene is TRBJ1-1, the V gene TRBV2; D call uncertain. The CDR3 is made up of 14 amino acids. Germline CDR1 is SNHLY and CDR2 is FYNNEI. The germline V and J ends were trimmed by 7 bases and 1 base, with 13 bases remaining between them. The CDR3 sequence: CASINRQRNTEAFF. The DNA of the CDR3 is TGTGCCAGCATTAACCGGCAGAGGAACACTGAAGCTTTCTTT.

Here the CDR3 reads CASSYKQFHSYEQYF. In DNA, the CDR3 is TGTGCCAGCAGTTACAAGCAGTTCCACTCCTACGAGCAGTACTTC. The chain recombines TRBV6-6 with TRBJ2-7; D call uncertain. V lost 2 bases and J lost 0, with 11 bases in between. The CDR3 consists of 15 residues. Germline values: CDR1 MNHNY, CDR2 SVGAGI (reference sequence).

The chain combines TRBV6-1 with TRBJ2-7; 9 bases line up with TRBD1. Losses at the gene ends were 5 bases for V and 4 bases for J; bases not matched to a gene: 6. This CDR3 has 14 amino acids. CDR1 and CDR2 from the germline V gene are MNHNS and SASEGT. For the CDR3, the DNA is TGTGCCAGCAGTTCAGGAGACAGGGGGTACGAGCAGTACTTC. Encoded protein: CASSSGDRGYEQYF.

The rearrangement joins TRBV5-4 to TRBJ1-2, with D unresolved. This CDR3 contains 14 residues. Per germline, CDR1 SGHNT and CDR2 YYREEE (reference sequence). V was shortened by 4 bases and J by 0 bases, with 10 bases between the two germline ends. The CDR3 DNA sequence: TGTGCCAGCAGCCGCAGTTTGTCTAACTATGGCTACACCTTC. This gives the protein CASSRSLSNYGYTF.

This chain joins TRBV6-5 and TRBJ2-5; TRBD2 matches 8 bases. Germline assignment: CDR1 MNHEY and CDR2 SVGAGI. The J segment lost 7 bases and the V segment lost 4 bases, leaving 5 bases of the junction unmatched. The CDR3 runs 13 residues. CDR3 loop: CASSLGLAGTQYF. CDR3 DNA: TGTGCCAGCAGTTTAGGACTAGCTGGGACCCAGTACTTC.

The rearrangement links TRBV30 to TRBJ2-7; 10 bases fit TRBD1. The germline V gene encodes CDR1 GTSNPN and CDR2 SVGIG (reference sequence). This CDR3 has 13 amino acids. Trimming cost V 0 bases and J 6 bases; bases outside gene matches: 2. CDR3 sequence reads: CAWSVGQGSEQYF. The CDR3 DNA is TGTGCCTGGAGTGTGGGACAGGGGAGCGAGCAGTACTTC.

This rearrangement joins TRBV5-1 to TRBJ1-4; D call uncertain. Trimming shortened V by 1 base and J by 5 bases, and 12 bases separated the two germline ends. This CDR3 region has 15 residues. CDR1 and CDR2 (germline): SGHRS, YFSETQ. The CDR3 spells CASSLPGAFNEKLFF. The CDR3 coding sequence is TGCGCCAGCAGCTTGCCGGGCGCCTTCAATGAAAAACTGTTTTTT. Full variable domain (rest looked up from reference TRBV5-1 and TRBJ1-4): KAGVTQTPRYLIKTRGQQVTLSCSPISGHRSVSWYQQTPGQGLQFLFEYFSETQRNKGNFPGRFSGRQFSNSRSEMNVSTLELGDSALYLCASSLPGAFNEKLFFGSGTQLSVL.

The J gene is TRBJ1-5, the V gene TRBV10-3, with D perhaps matching TRBD1 (6 bases). Germline CDR1 and CDR2: ENHRY and SYGVKD. V gave up 6 bases and J gave up 8 bases, with 17 bases separating them. CDR3 size: 14 residues. The CDR3 DNA sequence: TGTGCCATCAGCAAGTCAGGGGCGCTGGAGCCCCAGCATTTT. Its protein product is CAISKSGALEPQHF.

The genes are TRBV10-3 and TRBJ2-5; 12 bases are a match to TRBD2. Germline V gene data show CDR1 as ENHRY and CDR2 as SYGVKD. V gave up 7 bases and J gave up 3 bases; unmatched junction bases: 9. CDR3 size: 16 residues. The CDR3 sequence: CAIIDGRLAGEETQYF. CDR3 sequence (DNA): TGTGCCATCATAGATGGTAGACTAGCGGGAGAAGAGACCCAGTACTTC.

The rearrangement uses TRBV9 and TRBJ1-1; TRBD1 is a possible D gene (5 bases). CDR3 length equals 13 residues. Between the trimmed V and J ends, which lost 3 bases and 1 base, there was a span of 7 bases. CDR1 SGDLS and CDR2 YYNGEE come from the germline V gene. This CDR3 reads CASSGGGNTEAFF. CDR3 bases: TGTGCCAGCAGCGGGGGGGGGAACACTGAAGCTTTCTTT.